The rows below give T cell receptor beta chains drawn from one sample of a study of blood T cell repertoires in COVID-19. This table comes from immunoSEQ multiplex PCR, and its TCRdb copy is limited to in-frame clones, with some not included. The sample consists of around 250,000 clones, around 85% of them appearing once. Sequences were obtained from peripheral blood. The receptors originated from a man in his sixties with acute or convalescent COVID-19. Both conserved end residues are part of each CDR3. A D gene is named only where the DNA matches it firmly. Only some rows state a clone size, as once, few, many or a class for expanded clones.

>-|-|TRBV7-2|TRBJ2-5|15
TGTGCCAGCAGCTTCCCAGGACAGATACAAGAGACCCAGTACTTC
CASSFPGQIQETQYF
>-|TRBD1|TRBV11-1|TRBJ2-2|16
TGTGCCAGCAGCTTATCGGGACAGGGAAGGACCGGGGAGCTGTTTTTT
CASSLSGQGRTGELFF
>-|-|TRBV11-3|TRBJ2-3|14
TGTGCCAGCAGCTGGGCGAGTAGCACAGATACGCAGTATTTT
CASSWASSTDTQYF
>-|TRBD1|TRBV12-3/TRBV12-4|TRBJ1-1|13
TGTGCCAGGGGTCAGGGGGTTAACACTGAAGCTTTCTTT
CARGQGVNTEAFF
>-|TRBD1|TRBV7-2|TRBJ1-1|14
TGTGCCAGCAGCTTGGGACAGGAGAACACTGAAGCTTTCTTT
CASSLGQENTEAFF
>-|-|TRBV2|TRBJ1-5|11
TGTGCCAGCACGGGAAATCAGCCCCAGCATTTT
CASTGNQPQHF
>-|-|TRBV14|TRBJ2-7|14
TGTGCCAGCAGCCCCTGGACGGGATCCTACGAGCAGTACTTC
CASSPWTGSYEQYF
>-|-|TRBV30|TRBJ2-7|14
TGTGCCTGGAGTCTTACAGGAGCCTCCTACGAGCAGTACTTC
CAWSLTGASYEQYF
>once|-|TRBV30|TRBJ1-5|14
TGTGCCTGGAGCTTGGGGCAGTTCAATCAGCCCCAGCATTTT
CAWSLGQFNQPQHF
>-|-|TRBV7-3|TRBJ2-3|11
TGTGCCAGCAGCTTATCGGATACGCAGTATTTT
CASSLSDTQYF
>-|TRBD1|TRBV10-1|TRBJ1-4|14
TGCGCCAGCCATAGCTCGGGACAGCTGGAAAAACTGTTTTTT
CASHSSGQLEKLFF
>-|TRBD1|TRBV7-9|TRBJ1-4|15
TGTGCCAGCAGCCTAATGGGGACAGGGGCGGAAAAACTGTTTTTT
CASSLMGTGAEKLFF
>-|-|TRBV18|TRBJ2-7|15
TGTGCCAGCTCACCGACAGGTGGCTACGTCTACGAGCAGTACTTC
CASSPTGGYVYEQYF
>-|-|TRBV5-4|TRBJ2-2|17
TGTGCCAGCAGCGGCCCCCAGAGGGGGAGAAGAACCGGGGAGCTGTTTTTT
CASSGPQRGRRTGELFF
>-|TRBD1|TRBV2|TRBJ1-2|16
TGTGCCAGCGAAGTAAGCCCAAACGGGAGGGCCCGGGACAGCCCCTTC
CASEVSPNGRARDSPF
>-|-|TRBV28|TRBJ2-4|14
TGTGCCAGCAGCCCCCCGGGGGTGGGAAACATTCAGTACTTC
CASSPPGVGNIQYF
>-|-|TRBV11-3|TRBJ2-1|15
TGTGCCAGCAGCTTGGGACTTCCCCCGGACAATGAGCAGTTCTTC
CASSLGLPPDNEQFF
>-|TRBD1|TRBV30|TRBJ1-1|15
TGTGCCTGGAGTGCCTTGATAGGGGGCGAGACTGAAGCTTTCTTT
CAWSALIGGETEAFF
>-|TRBD2|TRBV5-5|TRBJ2-1|14
TGTGCCAGCAGCTTCGGACTAGCGGGAGACCAGCAGTTCTTC
CASSFGLAGDQQFF
>-|-|TRBV27|TRBJ1-2|13
TGTGCCAGCACCCAGGGGCAGGGACGGGGCTACACCTTC
CASTQGQGRGYTF
>-|TRBD2|TRBV28|TRBJ2-1|15
TGTGCCAGCAGTCCGAGCGGGATCTCCTACAATGAGCAGTTCTTC
CASSPSGISYNEQFF
>-|-|TRBV7-9|TRBJ2-3|14
TGTGCCAGCAGCTTCCAGGGGGAGGCAGATACGCAGTATTTT
CASSFQGEADTQYF
>few|TRBD2|TRBV11-2|TRBJ2-7|18
TGTGCCAGCAGCCAGTTGGGACTACCCGGGACGGTAAACTACGAGCAGTACTTC
CASSQLGLPGTVNYEQYF
>-|TRBD1|TRBV7-9|TRBJ1-3|14
TGTGCCAGCAGCCACCGGGACAGAGGAAACACCATATATTTT
CASSHRDRGNTIYF
>few|-|TRBV5-1|TRBJ2-1|15
TGCGCCAGCAGCTTGTTTCCGGGGAATTACAATGAGCAGTTCTTC
CASSLFPGNYNEQFF
>-|TRBD2|TRBV7-3|TRBJ2-7|14
TGTGCCAGCAGCTCGGGACTAGCGGGAGGCGAGCAGTACTTC
CASSSGLAGGEQYF
>-|TRBD1|TRBV7-9|TRBJ1-2|13
TGTGCCAGCAGCCCAGGGGGAGTCTATGGCTACACCTTC
CASSPGGVYGYTF
>-|TRBD2|TRBV28|TRBJ2-3|16
TGTGCCAGCAGCCTGGGACTAGCGGGATTCACAGATACGCAGTATTTT
CASSLGLAGFTDTQYF
>-|-|TRBV19|TRBJ1-1|16
TGTGCCAGTAGTATTACTTCCGCCTCAGGGAACACTGAAGCTTTCTTT
CASSITSASGNTEAFF